The 8 T cell receptor beta chains listed next were all sequenced from one sample in a study of CD8 T cells in ankylosing spondylitis. MiXCR was run by TCRdb on the 5' RACE reads, yielding one entry per CDR3 protein. The table lists 200,000 to 250,000 distinct CDR3 sequences, about a sixth of them singletons. These TCRs are of unknown antigen specificity. Whole-study findings and limits: What seemed typical of ankylosing spondylitis blood was a TCR beta motif built from several highly homologous variants.

The sample consisted of blood, either unsorted or a sorted T cell fraction (not recorded which). These receptors came from a male donor with ankylosing spondylitis.

This clonotype was picked up a small number of times. The J gene is TRBJ2-5, the V gene TRBV12-3 or TRBV12-4; 7 bases are shared with TRBD2. V shed 5 bases, J shed 1 base, and the junction held 7 bases outside the gene matches. There are 15 residues in the CDR3. The CDR3 spells CASSPALAGQETQYF. The CDR3 nucleotides are TGTGCCAGCAGTCCAGCCTTAGCGGGCCAAGAGACCCAGTACTTC.

The CDR3 protein is CASSPGQTNTGELFF. The CDR3 region has the DNA TGCGCCAGCAGCCCGGGACAAACGAACACCGGGGAGCTGTTTTTT. This chain joins TRBV5-1 and TRBJ2-2; the D gene is possibly TRBD1 (6 bases). Germline V gene lookup returns CDR1 SGHRS and CDR2 YFSETQ. The CDR3 is made up of 15 amino acids. V was trimmed by 4 bases and J by 0 bases, leaving 10 bases between them.

This clonotype occurred a few times. This rearrangement joins TRBV7-9 to TRBJ2-3, with 10 bases aligning to TRBD2. The V gene end was trimmed by 4 bases and the J gene end by 3 bases; junction bases not matched to a gene: 10. Germline values: CDR1 SEHNR, CDR2 FQNEAQ (reference sequence). The CDR3 is 17 residues long. The CDR3 protein is CASSSDGDSGRTDTQYF. Here the CDR3 DNA reads TGTGCCAGCAGCTCCGACGGAGATAGCGGGAGGACAGATACGCAGTATTTT.

The gene calls are TRBV24-1 and TRBJ2-3, with TRBD1 matching over 9 bases. V dropped 3 bases and J dropped 1; count of bases not matched to a gene: 7. The CDR3 covers 17 residues. The germline CDR1 and CDR2 sequences are KGHDR and SFDVKD. Here the CDR3 reads CATSDPHRGLRTDTQYF. Written as DNA, the CDR3 is TGTGCCACCAGTGATCCTCACAGGGGGCTTCGCACAGATACGCAGTATTTT.

This clonotype was counted at least ten times. The rearrangement uses TRBV4-1 and TRBJ2-1; 7 nucleotides line up with TRBD1. V was clipped by 1 base and J by 3 bases; unmatched bases: 3. The CDR3 has 15 residues. Per the germline V gene, CDR1 is MGHRA and CDR2 is YSYEKL. CDR3 sequence reads: CASSQGAGGYNEQFF. In nucleotides, the CDR3 is TGCGCCAGCAGCCAAGGGGCAGGGGGCTACAATGAGCAGTTCTTC.

V gene TRBV9 combines with J gene TRBJ1-5; tentative D call: TRBD1 (5 bases). V shed 3 bases and J shed 4 bases, with 11 bases lying between them. Germline CDR1 is SGDLS and CDR2 is YYNGEE. The CDR3 contains 14 residues. CDR3 sequence: CASSAGTANQPQHF. The CDR3 bases are TGTGCCAGCAGCGCCGGGACGGCAAATCAGCCCCAGCATTTT.

There are a few counts of this clonotype. V usage is TRBV25-1 and J usage is TRBJ2-3; 7 bases line up with TRBD2. This CDR3 is 18 amino acids long. Unmatched junction bases numbered 21, after V lost 8 bases and J lost 4 bases. Germline lookup yields CDR1 MGHDK and CDR2 SYGVNS. The CDR3 is CASGSLGGSGQAADTQYF. CDR3 nucleotide sequence: TGTGCCAGCGGATCTTTGGGCGGGAGCGGGCAGGCCGCAGATACGCAGTATTTT.

V is TRBV6-1 and J is TRBJ2-3; 10 nucleotides align to TRBD1. Germline CDR1 and CDR2: MNHNS and SASEGT. The CDR3 is made up of 15 amino acids. Unmatched junction bases numbered 3, after V lost 5 bases and J lost 1 base. The CDR3 sequence is CASSIGTGGTDTQYF. For the CDR3, the DNA is TGTGCCAGCAGTATCGGGACAGGGGGCACAGATACGCAGTATTTT.